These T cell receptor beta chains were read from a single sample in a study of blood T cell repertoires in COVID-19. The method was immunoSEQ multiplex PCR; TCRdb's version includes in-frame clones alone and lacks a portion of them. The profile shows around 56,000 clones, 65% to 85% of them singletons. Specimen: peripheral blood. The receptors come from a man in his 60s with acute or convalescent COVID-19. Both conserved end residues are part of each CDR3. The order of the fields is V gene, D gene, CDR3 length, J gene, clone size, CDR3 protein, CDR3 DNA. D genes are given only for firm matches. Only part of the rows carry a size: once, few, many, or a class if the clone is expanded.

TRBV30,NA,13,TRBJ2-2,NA,CAWSVLTGGELFF,TGTGCCTGGAGTGTACTAACAGGCGGGGAGCTGTTTTTT
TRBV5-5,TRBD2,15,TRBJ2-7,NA,CAGDGGAAYTYEQYF,TGTGCCGGGGACGGGGGGGCAGCCTATACCTACGAGCAGTACTTC
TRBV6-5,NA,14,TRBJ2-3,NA,CASSYAAGQDTQYF,TGTGCCAGCAGTTACGCCGCGGGGCAGGATACGCAGTATTTT
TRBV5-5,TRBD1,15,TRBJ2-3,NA,CASSPTYRGQGTQYF,TGTGCCAGCAGCCCAACTTACAGGGGGCAGGGTACGCAGTATTTT
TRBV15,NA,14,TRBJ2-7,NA,CATSRVALEGEQYF,TGTGCCACCAGCAGAGTTGCACTAGAGGGCGAGCAGTACTTC
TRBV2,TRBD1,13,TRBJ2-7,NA,CASSGQGAREQYF,TGTGCCAGCAGTGGACAGGGGGCCAGGGAGCAGTACTTC
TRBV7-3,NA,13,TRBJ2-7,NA,CASSLLTGGEQYF,TGTGCCAGCAGCTTATTGACTGGGGGGGAGCAGTACTTC
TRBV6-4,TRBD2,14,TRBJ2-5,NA,CASSRTSGEETQYF,TGTGCCAGCAGTCGCACTAGCGGGGAAGAGACCCAGTACTTC
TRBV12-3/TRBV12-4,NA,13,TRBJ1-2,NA,CASSLEGDYGYTF,TGTGCCAGCAGTTTAGAAGGGGACTATGGCTACACCTTC
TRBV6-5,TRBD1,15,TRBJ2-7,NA,CASANGQGSSYEQYF,TGTGCCAGCGCGAATGGACAGGGAAGCTCCTACGAGCAGTACTTC
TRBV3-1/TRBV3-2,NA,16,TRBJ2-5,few,CASSQGINRARETQYF,TGTGCCAGCAGCCAAGGTATTAACAGGGCCCGGGAGACCCAGTACTTC
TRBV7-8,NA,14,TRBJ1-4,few,CASSLAGAWEKLFF,TGTGCCAGCAGCTTAGCGGGGGCTTGGGAGAAACTGTTTTTT
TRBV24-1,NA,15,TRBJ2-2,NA,CATSVWAGSTGELFF,TGTGCCACCAGTGTTTGGGCGGGGTCCACCGGGGAGCTGTTTTTT
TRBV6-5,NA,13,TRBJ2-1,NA,CASDWNGYNEQFF,TGTGCCAGCGATTGGAACGGGTACAATGAGCAGTTCTTC